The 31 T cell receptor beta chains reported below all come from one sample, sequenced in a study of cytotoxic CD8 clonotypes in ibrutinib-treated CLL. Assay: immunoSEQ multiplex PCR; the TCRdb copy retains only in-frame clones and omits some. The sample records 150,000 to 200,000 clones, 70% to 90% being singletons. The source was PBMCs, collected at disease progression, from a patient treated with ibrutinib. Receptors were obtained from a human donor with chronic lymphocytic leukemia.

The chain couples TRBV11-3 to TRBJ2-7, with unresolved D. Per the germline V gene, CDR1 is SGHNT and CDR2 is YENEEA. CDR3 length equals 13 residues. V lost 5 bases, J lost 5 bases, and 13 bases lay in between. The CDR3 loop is CASSLSTNNEQYF. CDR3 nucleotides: TGTGCCAGCAGCCTCTCCACGAATAACGAGCAGTACTTC.

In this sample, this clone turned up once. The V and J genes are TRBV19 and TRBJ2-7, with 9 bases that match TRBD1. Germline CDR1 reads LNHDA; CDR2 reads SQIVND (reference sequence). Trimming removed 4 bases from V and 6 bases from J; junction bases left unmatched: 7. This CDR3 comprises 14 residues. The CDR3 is CASSNRDRASEQYF. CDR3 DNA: TGTGCCAGTAGTAACCGGGACAGGGCATCCGAGCAGTACTTC.

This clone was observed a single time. CDR3 protein: CASSLVGTDTQYF. The CDR3 bases are TGTGCCAGCAGCTTAGTCGGGACAGATACGCAGTATTTT. The chain couples TRBV7-9 to TRBJ2-3; no reliable D call. Trimming removed 1 base from V and 3 bases from J, with 5 bases in between. The CDR3 has 13 amino acids. Germline CDR1 and CDR2: SEHNR and FQNEAQ (reference sequence).

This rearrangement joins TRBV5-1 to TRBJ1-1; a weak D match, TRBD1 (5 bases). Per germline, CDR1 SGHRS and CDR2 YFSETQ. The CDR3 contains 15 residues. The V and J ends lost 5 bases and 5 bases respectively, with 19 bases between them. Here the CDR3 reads CASSSNEGLGTEAFF. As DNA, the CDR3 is TGCGCCAGCAGTTCGAATGAGGGGCTAGGTACTGAAGCTTTCTTT.

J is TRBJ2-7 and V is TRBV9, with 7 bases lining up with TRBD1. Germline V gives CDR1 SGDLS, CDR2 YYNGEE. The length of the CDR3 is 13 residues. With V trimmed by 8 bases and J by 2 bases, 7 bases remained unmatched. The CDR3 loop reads CASSPQGAYEQYF. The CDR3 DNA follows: TGTGCCAGTTCCCCTCAGGGGGCCTACGAGCAGTACTTC.

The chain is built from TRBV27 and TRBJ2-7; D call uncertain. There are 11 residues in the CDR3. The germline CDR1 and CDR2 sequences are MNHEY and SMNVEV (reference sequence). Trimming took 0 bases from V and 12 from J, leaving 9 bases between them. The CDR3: CASSLSATWYF. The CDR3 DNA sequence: TGTGCCAGCAGTTTATCGGCGACGTGGTACTTC.

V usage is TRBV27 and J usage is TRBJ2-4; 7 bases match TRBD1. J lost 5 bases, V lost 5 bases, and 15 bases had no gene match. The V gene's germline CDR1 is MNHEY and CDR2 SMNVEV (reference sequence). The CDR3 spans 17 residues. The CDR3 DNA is TGTGCCAGCAGTCAGAAAACAGGGGCCTATTACGAAAACATTCAGTACTTC. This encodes CASSQKTGAYYENIQYF.

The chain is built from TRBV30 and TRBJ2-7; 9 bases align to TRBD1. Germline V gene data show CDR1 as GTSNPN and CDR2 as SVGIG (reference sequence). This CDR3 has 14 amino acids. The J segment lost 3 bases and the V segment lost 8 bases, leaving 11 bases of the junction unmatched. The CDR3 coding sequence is TGTGCCGGCAACTTGGACAGGGGCCACTACGAGCAGTACTTC. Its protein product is CAGNLDRGHYEQYF. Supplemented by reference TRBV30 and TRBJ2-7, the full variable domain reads SQTIHQWPATLVQPVGSPLSLECTVEGTSNPNLYWYRQAAGRGLQLLFYSVGIGQISSEVPQNLSASRPQDRQFILSSKKLLLSDSGFYLCAGNLDRGHYEQYFGPGTRLTVT.

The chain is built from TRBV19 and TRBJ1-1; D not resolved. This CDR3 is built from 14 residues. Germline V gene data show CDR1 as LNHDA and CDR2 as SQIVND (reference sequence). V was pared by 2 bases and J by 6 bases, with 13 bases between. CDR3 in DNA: TGTGCCAGTAGTATAAAGAAGGGATACGCTGAAGCTTTCTTT. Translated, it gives CASSIKKGYAEAFF.

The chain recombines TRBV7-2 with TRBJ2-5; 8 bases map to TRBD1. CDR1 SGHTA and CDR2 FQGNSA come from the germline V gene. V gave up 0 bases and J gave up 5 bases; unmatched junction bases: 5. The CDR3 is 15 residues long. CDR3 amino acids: CASSLADRGPETQYF. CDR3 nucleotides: TGTGCCAGCAGCTTAGCCGACAGGGGACCGGAGACCCAGTACTTC.

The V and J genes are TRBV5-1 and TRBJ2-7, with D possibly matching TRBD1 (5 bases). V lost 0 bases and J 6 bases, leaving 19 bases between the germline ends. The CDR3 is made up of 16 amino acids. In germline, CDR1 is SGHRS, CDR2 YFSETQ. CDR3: CASSLGARGSQGEQYF. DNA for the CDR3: TGCGCCAGCAGCTTGGGGGCTAGGGGTTCGCAAGGCGAGCAGTACTTC.

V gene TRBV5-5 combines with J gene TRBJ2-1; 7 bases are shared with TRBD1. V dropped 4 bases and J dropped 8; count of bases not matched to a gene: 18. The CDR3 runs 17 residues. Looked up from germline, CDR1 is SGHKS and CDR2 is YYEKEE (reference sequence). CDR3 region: CASSVRDRGLLSYEQFF. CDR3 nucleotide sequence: TGTGCCAGCAGCGTCCGGGACAGAGGGCTACTATCTTATGAGCAGTTCTTC.

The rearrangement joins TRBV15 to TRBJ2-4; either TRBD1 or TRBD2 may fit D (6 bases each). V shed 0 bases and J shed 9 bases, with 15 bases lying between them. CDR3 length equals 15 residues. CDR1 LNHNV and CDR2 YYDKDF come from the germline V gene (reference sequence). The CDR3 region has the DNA TGTGCCACCAGCAGAGATCGGGCAGGGGAGGCCATTCAGTACTTC. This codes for CATSRDRAGEAIQYF.

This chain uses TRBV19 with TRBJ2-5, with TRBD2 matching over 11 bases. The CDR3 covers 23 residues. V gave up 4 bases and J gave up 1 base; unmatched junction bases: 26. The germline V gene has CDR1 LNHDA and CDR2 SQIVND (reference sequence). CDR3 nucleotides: TGTGCCAGTAGTACTCGAAATATGGGTTGGGGTAGCGGGAGGGCCGGGGGCCAAGAGACCCAGTACTTC. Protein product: CASSTRNMGWGSGRAGGQETQYF.

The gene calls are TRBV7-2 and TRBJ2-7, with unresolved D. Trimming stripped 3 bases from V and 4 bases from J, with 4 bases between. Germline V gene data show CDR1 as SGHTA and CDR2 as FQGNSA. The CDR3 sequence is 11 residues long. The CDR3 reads CASSLLYEQYF. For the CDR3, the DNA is TGTGCCAGCAGCTTGTTGTACGAGCAGTACTTC.

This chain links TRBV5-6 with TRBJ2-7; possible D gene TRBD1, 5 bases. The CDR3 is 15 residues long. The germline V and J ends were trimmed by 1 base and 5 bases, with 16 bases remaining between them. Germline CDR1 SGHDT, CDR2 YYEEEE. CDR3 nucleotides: TGTGCCAGCAGCTTGTCTCGGGCCATAGGGGACGAGCAGTACTTC. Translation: CASSLSRAIGDEQYF.

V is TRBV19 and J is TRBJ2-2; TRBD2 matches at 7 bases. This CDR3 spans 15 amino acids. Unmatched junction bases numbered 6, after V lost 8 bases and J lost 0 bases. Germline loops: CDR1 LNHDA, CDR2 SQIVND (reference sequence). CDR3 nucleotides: TGTGCCAGTCGATTGCTAGCGGCGAACACCGGGGAGCTGTTTTTT. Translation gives CASRLLAANTGELFF.

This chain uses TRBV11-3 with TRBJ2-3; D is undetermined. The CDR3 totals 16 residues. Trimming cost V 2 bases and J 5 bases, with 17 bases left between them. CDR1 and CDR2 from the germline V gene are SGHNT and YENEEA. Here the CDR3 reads CASSLMKTLSVDTQYF. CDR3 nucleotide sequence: TGTGCCAGCAGCTTAATGAAGACTCTTAGTGTAGATACGCAGTATTTT. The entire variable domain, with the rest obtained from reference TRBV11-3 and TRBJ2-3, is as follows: EAGVVQSPRYKIIEKKQPVAFWCNPISGHNTLYWYLQNLGQGPELLIRYENEEAVDDSQLPKDRFSAERLKGVDSTLKIQPAELGDSAVYLCASSLMKTLSVDTQYFGPGTRLTVL.

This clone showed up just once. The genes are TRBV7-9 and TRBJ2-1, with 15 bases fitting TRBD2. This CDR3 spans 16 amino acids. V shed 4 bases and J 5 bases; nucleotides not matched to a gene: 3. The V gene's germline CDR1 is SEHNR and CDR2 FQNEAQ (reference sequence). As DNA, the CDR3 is TGTGCCAGCAGCTCCGGGACTAGCGGGAGGAACAATGAGCAGTTCTTC. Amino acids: CASSSGTSGRNNEQFF.

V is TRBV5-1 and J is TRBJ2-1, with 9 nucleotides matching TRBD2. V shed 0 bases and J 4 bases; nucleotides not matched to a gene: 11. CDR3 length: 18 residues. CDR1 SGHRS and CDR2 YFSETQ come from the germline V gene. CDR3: CASSLGFVAGATYNEQFF. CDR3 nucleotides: TGCGCCAGCAGCTTGGGTTTTGTAGCGGGAGCCACGTACAATGAGCAGTTCTTC.

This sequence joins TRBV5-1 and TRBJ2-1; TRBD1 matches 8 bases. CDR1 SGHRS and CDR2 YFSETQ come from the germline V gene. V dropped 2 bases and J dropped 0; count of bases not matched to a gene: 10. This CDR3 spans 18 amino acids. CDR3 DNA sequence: TGCGCCAGCAGCTTCATTGTCTCAGGGGGCAGCTCCTACAATGAGCAGTTCTTC. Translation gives CASSFIVSGGSSYNEQFF.

DNA of the CDR3: TGTGCCAGTAGTATTAGGAGGGCGGCTAATGAAAAACTGTTTTTT. This gives the protein CASSIRRAANEKLFF. The V call is TRBV19, the J call TRBJ1-4; unclear D gene. The CDR3 covers 15 residues. CDR1 is LNHDA and CDR2 is SQIVND in the germline V gene (reference sequence). The V end lost 3 bases, the J end lost 3 bases, and 11 bases lay between the germline ends.

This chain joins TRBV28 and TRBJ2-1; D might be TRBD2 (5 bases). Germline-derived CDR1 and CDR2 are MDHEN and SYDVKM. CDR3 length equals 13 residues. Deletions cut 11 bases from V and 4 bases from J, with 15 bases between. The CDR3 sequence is CASGVGSYNEQFF. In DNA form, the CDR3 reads TGTGCCTCCGGGGTGGGTTCGTACAATGAGCAGTTCTTC.

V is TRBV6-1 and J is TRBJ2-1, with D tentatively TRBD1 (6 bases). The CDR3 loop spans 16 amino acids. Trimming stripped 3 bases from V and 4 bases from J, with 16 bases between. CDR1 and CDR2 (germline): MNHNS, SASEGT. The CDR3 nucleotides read TGTGCCAGCAGTGAGTCAGGGGTCGGCGGTTACAATGAGCAGTTCTTC. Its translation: CASSESGVGGYNEQFF.

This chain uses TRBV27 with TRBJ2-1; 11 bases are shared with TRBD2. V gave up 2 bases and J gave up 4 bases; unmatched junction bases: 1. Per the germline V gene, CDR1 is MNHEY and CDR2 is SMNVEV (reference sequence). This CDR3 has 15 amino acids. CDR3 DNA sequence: TGTGCCAGCAGTTTAGGGACTAGCGGATACAATGAGCAGTTCTTC. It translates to CASSLGTSGYNEQFF.

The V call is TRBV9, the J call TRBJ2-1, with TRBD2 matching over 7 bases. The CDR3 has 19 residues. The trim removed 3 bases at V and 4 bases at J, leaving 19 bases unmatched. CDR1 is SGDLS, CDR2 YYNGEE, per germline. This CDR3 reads CASSAEAGGRDYLYNEQFF. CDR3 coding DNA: TGTGCCAGCAGCGCGGAGGCCGGGGGGAGGGACTATCTATACAATGAGCAGTTCTTC.

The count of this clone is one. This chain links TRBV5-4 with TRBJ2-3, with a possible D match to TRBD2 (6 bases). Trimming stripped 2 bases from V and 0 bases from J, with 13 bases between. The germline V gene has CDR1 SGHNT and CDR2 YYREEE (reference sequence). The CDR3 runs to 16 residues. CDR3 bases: TGTGCCAGCAGCTTCTTACTAGCCGTAAGCACAGATACGCAGTATTTT. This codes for CASSFLLAVSTDTQYF.

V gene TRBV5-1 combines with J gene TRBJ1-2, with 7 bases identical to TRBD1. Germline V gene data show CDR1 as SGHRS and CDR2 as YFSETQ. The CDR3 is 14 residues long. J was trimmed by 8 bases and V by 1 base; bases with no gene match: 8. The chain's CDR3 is CASSLTGDRWGYTF. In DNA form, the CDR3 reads TGCGCCAGCAGCTTGACAGGGGACCGTTGGGGCTACACCTTC.

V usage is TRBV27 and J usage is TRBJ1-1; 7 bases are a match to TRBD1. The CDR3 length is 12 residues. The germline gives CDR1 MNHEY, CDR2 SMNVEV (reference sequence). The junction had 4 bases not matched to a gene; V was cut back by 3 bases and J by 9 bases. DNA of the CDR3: TGTGCCAGCAGTTTTCAGACAGGGCAAGCTTTCTTT. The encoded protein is CASSFQTGQAFF.

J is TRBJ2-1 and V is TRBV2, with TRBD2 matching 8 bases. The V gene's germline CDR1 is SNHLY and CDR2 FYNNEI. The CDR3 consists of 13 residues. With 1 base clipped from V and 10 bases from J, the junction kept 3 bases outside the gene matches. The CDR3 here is CASSEGLASEQFF. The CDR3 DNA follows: TGTGCCAGCAGTGAAGGACTAGCGAGCGAGCAGTTCTTC.

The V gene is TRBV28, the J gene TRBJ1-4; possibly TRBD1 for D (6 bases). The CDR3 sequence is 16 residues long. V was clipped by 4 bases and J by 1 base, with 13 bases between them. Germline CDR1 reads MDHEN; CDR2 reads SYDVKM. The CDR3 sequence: CASSSGGRRTNEKLFF. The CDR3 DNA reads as TGTGCCAGCAGTTCCGGGGGGCGCCGAACTAATGAAAAACTGTTTTTT.